The T cell receptor (beta chain) described here comes from a study of cytomegalovirus exposure and HLA in healthy donors. PCR primers comprised 60 Vbeta and 13 Jbeta primers. Clones were sequenced by immunoSEQ multiplex PCR, and TCRdb holds only the in-frame ones, with some missing. The table includes 250,000 to 350,000 clones, roughly 88% detected once. Comment on this clone: Its antigen is undetermined.

Study-wide findings and caveats: Across donors, sequencing depth was assumed by presence/absence analyses to be roughly uniform.

The clonotype comes from a man aged 35 to 55 in good health and CMV-seropositive. Source material: PBMCs.

CDR3 in DNA: TGTGCCAGCAGTTTAGGGAGCTCGCCTCCCCGGGGGGAGACCCAGTACTTC. Translation gives CASSLGSSPPRGETQYF. The genes are TRBV28 and TRBJ2-5; a possible D gene is TRBD2 (6 bases). Trimming took 2 bases from V and 5 from J, leaving 21 bases between them. The CDR3 is made up of 17 amino acids. Germline V gene sequence: CDR1 MDHEN, CDR2 SYDVKM.